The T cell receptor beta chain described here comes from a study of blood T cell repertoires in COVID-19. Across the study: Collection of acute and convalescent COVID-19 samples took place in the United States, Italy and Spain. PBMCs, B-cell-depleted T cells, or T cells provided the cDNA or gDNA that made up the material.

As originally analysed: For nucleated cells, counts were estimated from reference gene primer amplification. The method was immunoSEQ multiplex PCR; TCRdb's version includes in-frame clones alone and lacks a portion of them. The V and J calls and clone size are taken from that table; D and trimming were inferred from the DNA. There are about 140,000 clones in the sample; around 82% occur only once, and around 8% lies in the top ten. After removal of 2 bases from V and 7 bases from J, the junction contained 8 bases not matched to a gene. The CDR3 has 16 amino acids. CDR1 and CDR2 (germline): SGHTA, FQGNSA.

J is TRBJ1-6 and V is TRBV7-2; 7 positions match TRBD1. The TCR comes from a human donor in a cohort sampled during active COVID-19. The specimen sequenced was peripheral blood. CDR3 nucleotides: TGTGCCAGCAGCTTACTTGGGGGACAGACGAATTCACCCCTCCACTTT. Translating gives CASSLLGGQTNSPLHF.